A selection of T cell receptor beta chains follows, all from one sample in a study of shared clonotypes between healthy human individuals. The data were produced by immunoSEQ multiplex PCR, yet TCRdb's version contains in-frame clones alone and is incomplete. The sample records over 2,000,000 clones, 80% to 95% being singletons. Sequences were obtained from naive CD8+ T cells from PBMCs. The receptors originated from a man younger than 30 in good health. Some clones in this sample may be carry-over from other donors' samples. Each CDR3 is given without its conserved first and last residue.

v_gene: TRBV25-1
j_gene: TRBJ2-5
CDR3aa: ASSDWRLAGTEETQY

v_gene: TRBV25-1
j_gene: TRBJ2-1
CDR3aa: ALRTGNNEQF

v_gene: TRBV19
j_gene: TRBJ1-5
CDR3aa: ASSIWGSNQPQH

v_gene: TRBV5-1
j_gene: TRBJ2-7
CDR3aa: ASSLTTSGNYEQY

v_gene: TRBV6-1
j_gene: TRBJ2-7
CDR3aa: ASSEASERSYYEQY

v_gene: TRBV2
j_gene: TRBJ2-3
CDR3aa: ASRGGSGRTDTQY

v_gene: TRBV6-5
j_gene: TRBJ2-7
CDR3aa: ASSYSTYEQY

v_gene: TRBV7-9
j_gene: TRBJ2-3
CDR3aa: ASSSNRDFSTDTQY

v_gene: TRBV7-3
j_gene: TRBJ2-3
CDR3aa: ASSFTRGSTDTQY

v_gene: TRBV10-3
j_gene: TRBJ2-7
CDR3aa: AIRGTSGNDEQY

v_gene: TRBV7-9
j_gene: TRBJ2-7
CDR3aa: ASSLGDRLPIYEQY

v_gene: TRBV4-1
j_gene: TRBJ2-1
CDR3aa: ASSYRGLADNEQF

v_gene: TRBV19
j_gene: TRBJ1-5
CDR3aa: ASSIVAGSNQPQH

v_gene: TRBV27
j_gene: TRBJ2-2
CDR3aa: ASSLIGTNTGELF

v_gene: TRBV7-9
j_gene: TRBJ2-7
CDR3aa: ASSPQNSYEQY

v_gene: TRBV27
j_gene: TRBJ1-4
CDR3aa: ASSWVAGAVEKLF

v_gene: TRBV28
j_gene: TRBJ2-3
CDR3aa: ASSLMGLATTDTQY

v_gene: TRBV28
j_gene: TRBJ2-7
CDR3aa: ASREPTPSYEQY

v_gene: TRBV28
j_gene: TRBJ2-1
CDR3aa: ASSSLANSYNEQF

v_gene: TRBV4-1
j_gene: TRBJ1-1
CDR3aa: ASSPRGSGNSEAF

v_gene: TRBV15
j_gene: TRBJ2-3
CDR3aa: ATSRVQRLSTDTQY

v_gene: TRBV11-2
j_gene: TRBJ2-7
CDR3aa: ASSLDFHEQY

v_gene: TRBV19
j_gene: TRBJ2-5
CDR3aa: ATQRDREGQETQY

v_gene: TRBV6-5
j_gene: TRBJ2-2
CDR3aa: ASSGDRGTGELF

v_gene: TRBV14
j_gene: TRBJ2-1
CDR3aa: ASSQDPGAYNEQF

v_gene: TRBV27
j_gene: TRBJ1-1
CDR3aa: ATLAPKGWNTEAF

v_gene: TRBV2
j_gene: TRBJ2-1
CDR3aa: ASSELARDNEQF

v_gene: TRBV4-2
j_gene: TRBJ1-1
CDR3aa: ASSHKTGSNTEAF

v_gene: TRBV4-2
j_gene: TRBJ2-7
CDR3aa: ASSQDTGGTFEQY

v_gene: TRBV29-1
j_gene: TRBJ2-5
CDR3aa: SVRTTGSYQETQY

v_gene: TRBV27
j_gene: TRBJ2-7
CDR3aa: ASSLSTGNEQY

v_gene: TRBV18
j_gene: TRBJ2-1
CDR3aa: ASSPPDGAGSYNEQF

v_gene: TRBV19
j_gene: TRBJ2-1
CDR3aa: ASSEGQRNYNEQF